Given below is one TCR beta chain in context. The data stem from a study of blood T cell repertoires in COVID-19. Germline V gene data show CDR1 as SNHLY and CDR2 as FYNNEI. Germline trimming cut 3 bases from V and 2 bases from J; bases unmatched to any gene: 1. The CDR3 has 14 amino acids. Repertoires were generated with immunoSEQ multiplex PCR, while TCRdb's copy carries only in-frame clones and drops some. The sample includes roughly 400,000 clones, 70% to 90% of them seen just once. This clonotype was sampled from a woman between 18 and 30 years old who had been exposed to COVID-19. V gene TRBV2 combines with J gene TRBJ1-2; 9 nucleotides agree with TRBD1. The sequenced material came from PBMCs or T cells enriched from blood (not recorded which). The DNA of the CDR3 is TGTGCCAGCAGTGACGACAGGGGGAACTATGGCTACACCTTC. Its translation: CASSDDRGNYGYTF.